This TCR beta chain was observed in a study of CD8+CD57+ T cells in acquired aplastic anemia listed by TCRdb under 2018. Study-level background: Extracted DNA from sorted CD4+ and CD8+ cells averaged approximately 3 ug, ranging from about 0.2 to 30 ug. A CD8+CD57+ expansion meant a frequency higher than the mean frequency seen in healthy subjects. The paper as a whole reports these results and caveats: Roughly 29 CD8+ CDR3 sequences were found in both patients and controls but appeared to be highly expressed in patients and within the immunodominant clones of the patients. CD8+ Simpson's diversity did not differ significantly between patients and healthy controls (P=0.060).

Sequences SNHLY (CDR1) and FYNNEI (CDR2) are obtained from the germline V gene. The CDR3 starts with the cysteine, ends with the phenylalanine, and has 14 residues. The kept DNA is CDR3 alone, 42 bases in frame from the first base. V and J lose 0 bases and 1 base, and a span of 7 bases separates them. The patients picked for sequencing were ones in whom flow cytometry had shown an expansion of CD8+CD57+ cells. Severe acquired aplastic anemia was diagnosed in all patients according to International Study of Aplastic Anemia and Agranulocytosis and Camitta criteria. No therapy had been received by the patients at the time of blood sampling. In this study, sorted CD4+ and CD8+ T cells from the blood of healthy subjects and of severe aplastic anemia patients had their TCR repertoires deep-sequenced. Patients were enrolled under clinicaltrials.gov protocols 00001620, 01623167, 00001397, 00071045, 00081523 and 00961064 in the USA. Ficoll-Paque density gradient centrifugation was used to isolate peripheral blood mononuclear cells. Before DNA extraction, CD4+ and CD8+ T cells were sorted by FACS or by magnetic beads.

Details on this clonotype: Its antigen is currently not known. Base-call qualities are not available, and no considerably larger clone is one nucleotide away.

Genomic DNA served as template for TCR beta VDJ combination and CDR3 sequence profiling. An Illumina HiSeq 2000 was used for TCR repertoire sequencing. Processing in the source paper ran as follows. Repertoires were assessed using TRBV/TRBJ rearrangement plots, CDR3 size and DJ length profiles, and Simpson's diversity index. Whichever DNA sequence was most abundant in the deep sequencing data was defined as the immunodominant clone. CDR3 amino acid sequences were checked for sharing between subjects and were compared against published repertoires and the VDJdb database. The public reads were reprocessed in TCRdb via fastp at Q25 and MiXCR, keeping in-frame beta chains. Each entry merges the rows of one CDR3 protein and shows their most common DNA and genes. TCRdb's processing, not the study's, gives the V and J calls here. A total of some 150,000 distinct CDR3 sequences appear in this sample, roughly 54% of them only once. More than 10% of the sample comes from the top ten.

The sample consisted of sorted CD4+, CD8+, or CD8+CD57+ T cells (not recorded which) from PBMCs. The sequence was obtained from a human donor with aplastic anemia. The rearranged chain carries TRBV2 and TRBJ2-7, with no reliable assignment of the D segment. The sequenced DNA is TGTGCCAGCAGTGAAGCCAGGTCTTCCTACGAGCAGTACTTC. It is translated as CASSEARSSYEQYF. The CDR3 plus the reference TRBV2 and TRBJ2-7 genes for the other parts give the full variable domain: EPEVTQTPSHQVTQMGQEVILRCVPISNHLYFYWYRQILGQKVEFLVSFYNNEISEKSEIFDDQFSVERPDGSNFTLKIRSTKLEDSAMYFCASSEARSSYEQYFGPGTRLTVT.